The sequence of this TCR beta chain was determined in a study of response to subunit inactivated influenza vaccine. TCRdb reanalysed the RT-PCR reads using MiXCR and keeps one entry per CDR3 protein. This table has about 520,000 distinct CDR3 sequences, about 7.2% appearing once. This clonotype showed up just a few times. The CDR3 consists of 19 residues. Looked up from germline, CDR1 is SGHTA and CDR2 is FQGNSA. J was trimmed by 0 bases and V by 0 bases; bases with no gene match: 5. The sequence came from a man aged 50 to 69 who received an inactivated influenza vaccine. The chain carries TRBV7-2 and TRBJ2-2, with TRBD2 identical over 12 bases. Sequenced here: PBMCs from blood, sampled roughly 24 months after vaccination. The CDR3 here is CASSLAWTSGASNTGELFF. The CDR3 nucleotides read TGTGCCAGCAGCTTAGCCTGGACTAGCGGGGCCTCGAACACCGGGGAGCTGTTTTTT. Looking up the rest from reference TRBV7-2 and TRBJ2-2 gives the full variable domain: GAGVSQSPSNKVTEKGKDVELRCDPISGHTALYWYRQSLGQGLEFLIYFQGNSAPDKSGLPSDRFSAERTGGSVSTLTIQRTQQEDSAVYLCASSLAWTSGASNTGELFFGEGSRLTVL.